A single sample is the source of the 8 T cell receptor beta chains below, sequenced in a study of blood T cells in healthy people across ages. Through a sample-barcoded 5' primer and a J-beta primer mix, a second PCR was run for roughly 7 to 12 cycles. TCRdb ran MiXCR on the 5' RACE reads and lists one entry per CDR3 protein. The table shows around 2 million distinct CDR3 sequences, with about two fifths occurring only once. The material sequenced was blood. The receptor set was obtained from a human donor in good health.

This clonotype was seen only once. The chain couples TRBV4-1 to TRBJ1-4, with 10 nucleotides matching TRBD1. The germline CDR1 and CDR2 sequences are MGHRA and YSYEKL. V dropped 4 bases and J dropped 10; count of bases not matched to a gene: 6. The CDR3 runs to 14 residues. The CDR3 DNA follows: TGCGCCAGCAGCCGACCGGGACAGGGGCCAAAACTGTTTTTT. Amino acid sequence: CASSRPGQGPKLFF.

The chain is built from TRBV5-1 and TRBJ2-3; TRBD2 matches at 8 bases. The CDR3 is 16 amino acids. From germline, CDR1 is SGHRS and CDR2 YFSETQ. V trimming: 5 bases; J trimming: 0 bases; junction bases outside the gene matches: 8. In DNA form, the CDR3 reads TGCGCCAGCAGTAAAGGAGCGGGGGAGAGCACAGATACGCAGTATTTT. Translated, it gives CASSKGAGESTDTQYF.

The rearrangement uses TRBV7-2 and TRBJ2-4; TRBD1 agrees at 7 bases. CDR1 SGHTA and CDR2 FQGNSA come from the germline V gene. V trimming: 1 base; J trimming: 7 bases; junction bases outside the gene matches: 13. The CDR3 extends over 17 amino acids. The CDR3 sequence: CASSLESARGPWNIQYF. CDR3 nucleotide sequence: TGTGCCAGCAGCTTAGAAAGTGCAAGGGGGCCGTGGAACATTCAGTACTTC.

The V and J genes are TRBV4-3 and TRBJ2-4, with 8 bases lining up with TRBD2. The J segment lost 3 bases and the V segment lost 0 bases, leaving 4 bases of the junction unmatched. Germline values: CDR1 LGHNA, CDR2 YSLEER. CDR3 length equals 16 residues. The DNA of the CDR3 is TGCGCCAGCAGCCAAGATTTGCGGGGGGTCAAAAACATTCAGTACTTC. Amino acid sequence: CASSQDLRGVKNIQYF.

This chain joins TRBV7-9 and TRBJ1-6; maybe TRBD1 (5 bases). Trimming removed 5 bases at V and 8 bases at J, with 16 bases between. The CDR3 spans 15 residues. Germline-derived CDR1 and CDR2 are SEHNR and FQNEAQ (reference sequence). The CDR3: CASSRRNQGDSPLHF. CDR3 coding DNA: TGTGCCAGCAGCCGGCGGAACCAGGGAGATTCACCCCTCCACTTT.

The chain's CDR3 is CSVGTEGREQYF. CDR3 sequence (DNA): TGCAGCGTTGGAACGGAAGGGCGCGAGCAGTACTTC. The V and J genes are TRBV29-1 and TRBJ2-7, with unresolved D. Germline CDR1 SQVTM, CDR2 ANQGSEA. V shed 4 bases and J shed 6 bases, with 13 bases lying between them. This CDR3 region has 12 residues.

CDR3 sequence reads: CSARVGDRTLQETQYF. The CDR3 nucleotides read TGCAGTGCTAGAGTGGGGGACAGAACCCTTCAAGAGACCCAGTACTTC. The rearrangement joins TRBV20-1 to TRBJ2-5; 7 positions match TRBD1. J was trimmed by 2 bases and V by 1 base; bases with no gene match: 10. Germline values: CDR1 DFQATT, CDR2 SNEGSKA (reference sequence). The CDR3 contains 16 residues.

In this sample, this clonotype turned up once. J is TRBJ1-6 and V is TRBV5-1; D gene ambiguous. The CDR3 spans 15 residues. Germline V gives CDR1 SGHRS, CDR2 YFSETQ. With 0 bases removed from V and 2 bases from J, the gap between germline ends came to 6 bases. The CDR3 region is CASSLASTYNSPLHF. DNA for the CDR3: TGCGCCAGCAGCTTGGCGTCCACCTATAATTCACCCCTCCACTTT.